This TCR beta chain was identified in a study of OX40 agonist ivuxolimab in advanced cancers. Study background: Participants, 75% to 85% male, averaged roughly 60 years of age, ranging from about 23 to 85. Partial responses were achieved by three patients, one with hepatocellular carcinoma and two with cutaneous melanoma.

Data came from immunoSEQ multiplex PCR; TCRdb stores just in-frame clones and leaves some out. The sample contains 76,000 or so clones, over 90% of which appear only once. This sample comprised CD4+ or CD8+ T cells sorted from blood, obtained in a trial of the OX40 agonist ivuxolimab. The clonotype was recovered from an adult with an advanced solid tumor such as melanoma, head and neck, liver or kidney cancer.

CDR3 coding DNA: TGTGCCAGCAGCCCAGAGGGGGGGGTGTACTATGGCTACACCTTC. Protein sequence: CASSPEGGVYYGYTF. The V call is TRBV9, the J call TRBJ1-2; TRBD1 is a possible D gene (6 bases). Trimming stripped 4 bases from V and 3 bases from J, with 16 bases between. The CDR3 is 15 residues long. Germline loops: CDR1 SGDLS, CDR2 YYNGEE. Drawing the rest from reference TRBV9 and TRBJ1-2, the complete variable domain is DSGVTQTPKHLITATGQRVTLRCSPRSGDLSVYWYQQSLDQGLQFLIQYYNGEERAKGNILERFSAQQFPDLHSELNLSSLELGDSALYFCASSPEGGVYYGYTFGSGTRLTVV.